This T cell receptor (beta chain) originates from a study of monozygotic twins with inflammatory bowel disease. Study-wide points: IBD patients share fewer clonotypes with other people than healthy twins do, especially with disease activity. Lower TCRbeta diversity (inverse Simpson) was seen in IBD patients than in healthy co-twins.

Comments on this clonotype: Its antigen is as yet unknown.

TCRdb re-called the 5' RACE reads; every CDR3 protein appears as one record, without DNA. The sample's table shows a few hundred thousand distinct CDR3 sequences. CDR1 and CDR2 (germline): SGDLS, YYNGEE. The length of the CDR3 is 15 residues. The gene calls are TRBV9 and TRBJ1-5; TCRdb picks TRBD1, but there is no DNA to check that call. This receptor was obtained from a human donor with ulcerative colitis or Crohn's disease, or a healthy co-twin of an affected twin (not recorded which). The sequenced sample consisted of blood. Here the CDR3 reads CASSPGQGVGQPQHF.